Detailed here is one TCR beta chain. CDR1 and CDR2 (germline): MDHEN, SYDVKM. The trim removed 3 bases at V and 2 bases at J, leaving 10 bases unmatched. CDR3 length: 16 residues. These data come from a study of blood T cell repertoires in COVID-19. Measured with immunoSEQ multiplex PCR; TCRdb has only the in-frame clones, and not every one. The table records about 140,000 clones, about 88% of them present only once. J is TRBJ2-7 and V is TRBV28, with 7 bases matching TRBD1. The sequence was obtained from a man aged 50-60 years with active or convalescent COVID-19. The source material was peripheral blood. The CDR3 here is CASSFIPFGTAYEQYF. The CDR3, as DNA: TGTGCCAGCAGTTTCATCCCATTCGGGACAGCCTACGAGCAGTACTTC.